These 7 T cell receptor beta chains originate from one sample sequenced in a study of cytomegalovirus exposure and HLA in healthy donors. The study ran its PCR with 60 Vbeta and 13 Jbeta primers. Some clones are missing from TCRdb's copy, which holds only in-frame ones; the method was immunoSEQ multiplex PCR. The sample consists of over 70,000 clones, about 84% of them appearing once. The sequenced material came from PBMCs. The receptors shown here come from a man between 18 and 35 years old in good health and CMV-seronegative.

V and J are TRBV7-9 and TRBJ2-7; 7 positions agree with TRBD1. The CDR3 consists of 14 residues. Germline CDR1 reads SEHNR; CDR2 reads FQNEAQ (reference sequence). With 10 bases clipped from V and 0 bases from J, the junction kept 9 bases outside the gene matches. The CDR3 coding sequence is TGTGCCATCCCGACAGGGCTATCCTCCTACGAGCAGTACTTC. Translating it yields CAIPTGLSSYEQYF.

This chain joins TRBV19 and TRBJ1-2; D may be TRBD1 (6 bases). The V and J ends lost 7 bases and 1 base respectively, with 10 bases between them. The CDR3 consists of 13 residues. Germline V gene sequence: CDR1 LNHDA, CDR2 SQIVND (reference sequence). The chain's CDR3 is CASISTGNYGYTF. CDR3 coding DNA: TGTGCCAGTATCTCGACAGGTAACTATGGCTACACCTTC.

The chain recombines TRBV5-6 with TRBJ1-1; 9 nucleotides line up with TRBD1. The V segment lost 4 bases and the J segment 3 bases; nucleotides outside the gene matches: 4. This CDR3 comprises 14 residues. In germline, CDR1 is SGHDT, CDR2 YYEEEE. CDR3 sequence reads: CASSVDRGYTEAFF. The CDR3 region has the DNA TGTGCCAGCAGCGTTGACAGGGGGTACACTGAAGCTTTCTTT. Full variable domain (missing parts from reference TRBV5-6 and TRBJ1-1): DAGVTQSPTHLIKTRGQQVTLRCSPKSGHDTVSWYQQALGQGPQFIFQYYEEEERQRGNFPDRFSGHQFPNYSSELNVNALLLGDSALYLCASSVDRGYTEAFFGQGTRLTVV.

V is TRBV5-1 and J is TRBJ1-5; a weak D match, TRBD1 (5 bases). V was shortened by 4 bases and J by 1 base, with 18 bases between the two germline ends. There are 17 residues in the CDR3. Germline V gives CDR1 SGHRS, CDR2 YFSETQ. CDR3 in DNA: TGCGCCAGCAGCCCGGGGGACGGTACCGTAAGCAATCAGCCCCAGCATTTT. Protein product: CASSPGDGTVSNQPQHF.

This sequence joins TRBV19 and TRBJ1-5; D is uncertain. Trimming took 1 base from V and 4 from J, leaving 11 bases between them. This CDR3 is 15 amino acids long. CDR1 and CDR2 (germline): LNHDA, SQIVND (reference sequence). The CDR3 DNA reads TGTGCCAGTAGTATAGGGGCCAGTATTAATCAGCCCCAGCATTTT. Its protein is CASSIGASINQPQHF. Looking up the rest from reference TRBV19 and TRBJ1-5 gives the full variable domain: DGGITQSPKYLFRKEGQNVTLSCEQNLNHDAMYWYRQDPGQGLRLIYYSQIVNDFQKGDIAEGYSVSREKKESFPLTVTSAQKNPTAFYLCASSIGASINQPQHFGDGTRLSIL.

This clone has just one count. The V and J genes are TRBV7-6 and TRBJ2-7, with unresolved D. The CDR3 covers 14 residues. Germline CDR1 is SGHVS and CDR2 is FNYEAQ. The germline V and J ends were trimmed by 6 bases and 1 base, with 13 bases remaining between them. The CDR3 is CASSRGPLSYEQYF. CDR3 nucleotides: TGTGCCAGCAGTCGAGGTCCTTTATCCTACGAGCAGTACTTC.

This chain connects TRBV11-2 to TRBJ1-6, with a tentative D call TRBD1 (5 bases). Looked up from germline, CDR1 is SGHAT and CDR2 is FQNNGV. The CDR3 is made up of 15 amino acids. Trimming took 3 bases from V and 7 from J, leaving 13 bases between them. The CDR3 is CASSLGRGGNSPLHF. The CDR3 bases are TGTGCCAGCAGCTTGGGGCGGGGTGGGAATTCACCCCTCCACTTT.